This is a list of T cell receptor beta chains from one sample in a study of OX40 agonist ivuxolimab in advanced cancers. Clones were sequenced by immunoSEQ multiplex PCR, and TCRdb holds only the in-frame ones, with some missing. In the table there are more than 35,000 clones, 80% of which are singletons. The specimen was CD4+ or CD8+ T cells sorted from blood, collected in a trial of the OX40 agonist ivuxolimab. The receptors shown here come from an adult with an advanced solid tumor such as melanoma, head and neck, liver or kidney cancer. CDR3s include the opening cysteine and the closing phenylalanine or tryptophan. D genes are given only for firm matches. Clone size is stated in some rows and not others, as once, few, many or a class when expanded.

CDR3aa | CDR3nt | abundance | j_gene | v_gene | d_gene
CASSVTAGGLEQFF | TGTGCCAGCAGCGTAACAGCGGGAGGACTGGAGCAGTTCTTC | . | TRBJ2-1 | TRBV9 | TRBD2
CASSQVGQGYSGNTIYF | TGCGCCAGCAGCCAAGTAGGACAGGGCTACTCTGGAAACACCATATATTTT | . | TRBJ1-3 | TRBV4-1 | TRBD1
CASSQVTGETNEKLFF | TGTGCCAGCAGCCAAGTAACAGGAGAAACTAATGAAAAACTGTTTTTT | . | TRBJ1-4 | TRBV7-2 | .
CASSRRGHQNTEAFF | TGTGCCAGTAGTAGACGGGGACACCAAAACACTGAAGCTTTCTTT | . | TRBJ1-1 | TRBV19 | .
CAIGRKGSSYNEQFF | TGTGCCATCGGGCGTAAGGGTTCCTCCTACAATGAGCAGTTCTTC | . | TRBJ2-1 | TRBV10-3 | .
CSVPDRGSRNEQFF | TGCAGCGTACCGGACAGGGGAAGTCGCAATGAGCAGTTCTTC | . | TRBJ2-1 | TRBV29-1 | TRBD1
CASSLGAYEQYF | TGTGCCAGCAGCTTAGGGGCCTACGAGCAGTACTTC | few | TRBJ2-7 | TRBV11-2 | .
CASSLAKTENTIYF | TGTGCCAGCAGCTTAGCTAAAACAGAAAACACCATATATTTT | . | TRBJ1-3 | TRBV7-2 | .
CASSGQGANEKLFF | TGTGCCAGCAGTGGACAGGGGGCGAATGAAAAACTGTTTTTT | . | TRBJ1-4 | TRBV2 | TRBD1
CASRDPLHSGANVLTF | TGTGCCAGCAGGGACCCCCTCCACTCTGGGGCCAACGTCCTGACTTTC | . | TRBJ2-6 | TRBV5-5 | .
CASASRTGPYGYTF | TGTGCCAGCGCTTCCCGGACAGGACCCTATGGCTACACCTTC | . | TRBJ1-2 | TRBV2 | TRBD1